This TCR beta chain was profiled in a study of PD-1 blockade in classical Hodgkin lymphoma. The assay was immunoSEQ multiplex PCR, and TCRdb's table has in-frame clones only and misses some. The sample lists over 70,000 clones; about nine tenths were seen once. Brentuximab vedotin exposure varied among the patients, all of whom had relapsed after autologous stem cell transplantation. Patients had relapsed/refractory classical Hodgkin lymphoma with complete response, partial response or progressive disease as best response. CDR1 MNHNY and CDR2 SVGAGI come from the germline V gene (reference sequence). Trimming shortened V by 10 bases and J by 1 base, and 17 bases separated the two germline ends. There are 14 residues in the CDR3. In regard to this clone: What it binds is unknown.

Study results and limitations: There remain no defined causes for the repertoire differences, which possibly reflect disease activity or prior therapy. Diversity similar to that of newly diagnosed patients was seen at baseline in complete responders.

The sequencing here drew on peripheral blood mononuclear cells (PBMCs), taken at baseline. The clonotype was recovered from a human donor with classical Hodgkin lymphoma. This sequence joins TRBV6-6 and TRBJ2-7, with D perhaps TRBD1 (6 bases). The CDR3 DNA reads TGTGCCATATCCGGGGCAGGGGTTTCCTACGAGCAGTACTTC. Translation: CAISGAGVSYEQYF.